This paragraph reports one T cell receptor (beta chain). Its target is unknown. The data stem from a study of T cell responses to AZD1222 COVID-19 vaccine. Broader study findings: There were repertoire samples only from the period after the peak T cell response. Spike-specific TCR depth and breadth grew after two AZD1222 doses. In a largely white British group with more females than males, clonal diversity was possibly underestimated.

Produced via immunoSEQ multiplex PCR; TCRdb's table is partial and in-frame only. Of tens of thousands of clones in the sample, roughly 84% were seen once. Per germline, CDR1 LGHNT and CDR2 FRNRAP. The CDR3 extends over 13 amino acids. V lost 4 bases to trimming and J lost 10 bases, with 14 bases between them. The chain employs TRBV12-5 and TRBJ2-1, with unresolved D. This receptor was obtained from an adult in good health. The input for sequencing was peripheral blood, taken on day 0 of AZD1222 vaccination. CDR3 sequence reads: CASGSTSRSEQFF. The CDR3 DNA sequence: TGTGCTAGTGGTTCGACATCCCGGTCCGAGCAGTTCTTC. The full variable domain, its missing parts supplied by reference TRBV12-5 and TRBJ2-1, is DARVTQTPRHKVTEMGQEVTMRCQPILGHNTVFWYRQTMMQGLELLAYFRNRAPLDDSGMPKDRFSAEMPDATLATLKIQPSEPRDSAVYFCASGSTSRSEQFFGPGTRLTVL.